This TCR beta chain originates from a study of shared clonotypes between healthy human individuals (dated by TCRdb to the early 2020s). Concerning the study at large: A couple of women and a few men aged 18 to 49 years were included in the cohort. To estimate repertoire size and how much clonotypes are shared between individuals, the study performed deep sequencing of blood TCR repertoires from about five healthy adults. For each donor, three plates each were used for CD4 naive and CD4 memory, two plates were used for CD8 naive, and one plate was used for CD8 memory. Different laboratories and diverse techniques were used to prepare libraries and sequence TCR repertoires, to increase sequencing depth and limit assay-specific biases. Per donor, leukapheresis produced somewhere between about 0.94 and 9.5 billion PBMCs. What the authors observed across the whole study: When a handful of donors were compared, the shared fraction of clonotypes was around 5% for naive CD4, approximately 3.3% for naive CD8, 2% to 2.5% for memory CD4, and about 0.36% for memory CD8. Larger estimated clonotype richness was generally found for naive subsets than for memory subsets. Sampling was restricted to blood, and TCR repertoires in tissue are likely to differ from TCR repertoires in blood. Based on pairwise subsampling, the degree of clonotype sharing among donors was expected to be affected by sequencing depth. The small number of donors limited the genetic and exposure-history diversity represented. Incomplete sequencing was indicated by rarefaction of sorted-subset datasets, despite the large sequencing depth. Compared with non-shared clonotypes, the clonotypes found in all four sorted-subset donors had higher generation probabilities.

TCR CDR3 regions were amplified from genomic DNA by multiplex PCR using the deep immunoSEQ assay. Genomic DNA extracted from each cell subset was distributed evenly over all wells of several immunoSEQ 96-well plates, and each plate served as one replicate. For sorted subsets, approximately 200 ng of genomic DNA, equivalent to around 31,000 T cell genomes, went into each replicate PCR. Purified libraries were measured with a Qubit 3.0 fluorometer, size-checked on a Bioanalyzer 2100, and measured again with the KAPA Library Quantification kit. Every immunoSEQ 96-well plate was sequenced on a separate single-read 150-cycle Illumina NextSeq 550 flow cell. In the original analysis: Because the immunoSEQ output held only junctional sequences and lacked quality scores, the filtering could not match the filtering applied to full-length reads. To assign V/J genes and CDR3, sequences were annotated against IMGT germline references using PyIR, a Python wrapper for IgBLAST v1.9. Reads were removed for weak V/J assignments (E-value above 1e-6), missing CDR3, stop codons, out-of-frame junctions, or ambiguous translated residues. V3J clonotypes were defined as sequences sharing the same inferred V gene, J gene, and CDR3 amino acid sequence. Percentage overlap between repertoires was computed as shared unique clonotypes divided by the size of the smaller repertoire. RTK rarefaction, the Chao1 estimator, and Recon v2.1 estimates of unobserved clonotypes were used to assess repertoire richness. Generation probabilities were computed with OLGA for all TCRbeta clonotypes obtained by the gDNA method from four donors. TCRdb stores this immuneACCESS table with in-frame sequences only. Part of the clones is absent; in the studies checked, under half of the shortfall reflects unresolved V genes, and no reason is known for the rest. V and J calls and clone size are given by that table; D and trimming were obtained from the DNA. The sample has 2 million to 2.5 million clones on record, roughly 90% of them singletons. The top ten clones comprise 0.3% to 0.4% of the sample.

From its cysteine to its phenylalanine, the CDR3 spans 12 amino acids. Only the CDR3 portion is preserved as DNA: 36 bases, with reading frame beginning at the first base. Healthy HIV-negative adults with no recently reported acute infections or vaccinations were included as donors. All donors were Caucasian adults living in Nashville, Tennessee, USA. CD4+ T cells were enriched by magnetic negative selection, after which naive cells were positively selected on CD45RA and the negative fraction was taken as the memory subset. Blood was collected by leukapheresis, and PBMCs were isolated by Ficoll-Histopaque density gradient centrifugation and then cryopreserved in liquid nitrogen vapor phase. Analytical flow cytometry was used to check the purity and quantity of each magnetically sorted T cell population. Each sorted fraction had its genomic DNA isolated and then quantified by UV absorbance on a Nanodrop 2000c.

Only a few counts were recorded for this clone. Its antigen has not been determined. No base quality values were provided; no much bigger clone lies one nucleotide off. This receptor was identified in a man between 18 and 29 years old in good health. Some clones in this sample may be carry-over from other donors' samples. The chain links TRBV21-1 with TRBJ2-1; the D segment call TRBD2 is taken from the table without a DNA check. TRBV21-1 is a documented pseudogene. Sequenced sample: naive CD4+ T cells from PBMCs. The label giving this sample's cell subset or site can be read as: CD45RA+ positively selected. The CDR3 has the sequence CASSARGDEQFF. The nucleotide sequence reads TGTGCCAGCAGCGCCCGGGGGGATGAGCAGTTCTTC.